Below are 21 T cell receptor beta chains sequenced from a single sample in a study of T cells in Graves' hyperthyroidism and ophthalmopathy. Using RNA transcripts as the source, TCR beta CDR3 regions were amplified. TCR CDR3 regions were first amplified by RT-PCR with HTBI primers. MiXCR was run by TCRdb on the multiplex PCR reads, yielding one entry per CDR3 protein. The sample shows some 690,000 distinct CDR3 sequences, roughly a sixth of them seen only once. The source material was blood. The source is a man aged 50-59 years with Graves' hyperthyroidism.

This clonotype was seen only a few times. The V and J genes are TRBV4-1 and TRBJ1-1, with D unresolved. Germline loops: CDR1 MGHRA, CDR2 YSYEKL. There are 15 residues in the CDR3. Trimming took 3 bases from V and 4 from J, leaving 15 bases between them. As DNA, the CDR3 is TGCGCCAGCAGCCACGCAATATCCTCGGGCACTGAAGCTTTCTTT. Its protein is CASSHAISSGTEAFF.

This clonotype was counted many times. The chain uses TRBV28 and TRBJ1-4; 7 bases map to TRBD1. This CDR3 contains 14 residues. Per germline, CDR1 MDHEN and CDR2 SYDVKM. With V trimmed by 6 bases and J by 4 bases, 5 bases remained unmatched. CDR3 sequence (DNA): TGTGCCAGCAGGAGACAGGGCCTTAATGAAAAACTGTTTTTT. Encoded protein: CASRRQGLNEKLFF. Supplemented by reference TRBV28 and TRBJ1-4, the full variable domain reads DVKVTQSSRYLVKRTGEKVFLECVQDMDHENMFWYRQDPGLGLRLIYFSYDVKMKEKGDIPEGYSVSREKKERFSLILESASTNQTSMYLCASRRQGLNEKLFFGSGTQLSVL.

The chain combines TRBV29-1 with TRBJ2-1, with D possibly being TRBD1 (5 bases). The germline CDR1 and CDR2 sequences are SQVTM and ANQGSEA. V lost 4 bases and J lost 7, with 11 bases in between. The CDR3 is 12 amino acids. The CDR3 DNA reads TGCAGCGTTGGGCACAGGACGAATGAGCAGTTCTTC. The encoded protein is CSVGHRTNEQFF.

The CDR3, as DNA: TGTGCTAGTGGTTCCCCCAGGGGAACGGACAGCCTCCACAATGAGCAGTTCTTC. Its translation: CASGSPRGTDSLHNEQFF. The V and J genes are TRBV12-5 and TRBJ2-1; weak D call: TRBD1 (6 bases). The ends were cut back, 4 bases at V and 5 bases at J, with 24 bases in the middle. The CDR3 contains 18 residues. In germline, CDR1 is LGHNT, CDR2 FRNRAP. Full variable domain (outside the CDR3, taken from reference TRBV12-5 and TRBJ2-1): DARVTQTPRHKVTEMGQEVTMRCQPILGHNTVFWYRQTMMQGLELLAYFRNRAPLDDSGMPKDRFSAEMPDATLATLKIQPSEPRDSAVYFCASGSPRGTDSLHNEQFFGPGTRLTVL.

The chain carries TRBV5-1 and TRBJ1-2, with a possible D match to TRBD1 (6 bases). CDR1 is SGHRS, CDR2 YFSETQ, per germline. The CDR3 extends over 14 amino acids. The V gene lost 4 bases and the J gene lost 4 bases, with 14 bases spanning the gap. In nucleotides, the CDR3 is TGCGCCAGCAGCGCCCGGGGGCTCGGCTATGGCTACACCTTC. It specifies CASSARGLGYGYTF.

This chain uses TRBV19 with TRBJ2-3; 8 positions match TRBD2. Germline V CDR1 and CDR2: LNHDA, SQIVND (reference sequence). The junction had 14 bases not matched to a gene; V was cut back by 1 base and J by 5 bases. The CDR3 has 18 amino acids. This chain's CDR3 is CASSIATGTRSPKDTQYF. CDR3 in DNA: TGTGCCAGTAGTATAGCCACCGGGACTAGGTCCCCTAAAGATACGCAGTATTTT.

Ten or more counts support this clonotype. The V and J genes are TRBV3-1 and TRBJ2-5, with 8 bases that match TRBD1. V shed 4 bases and J 5 bases; nucleotides not matched to a gene: 12. Per the germline V gene, CDR1 is LGHDT and CDR2 is YNNKEL (reference sequence). This CDR3 spans 16 amino acids. The DNA for the CDR3 is TGTGCCAGCAGCCCGCAACCGACAGGGGTAGGCGAGACCCAGTACTTC. It encodes CASSPQPTGVGETQYF.

This clonotype was picked up a small number of times. This chain links TRBV6-1 with TRBJ2-5; 10 bases align to TRBD2. Germline V gene lookup returns CDR1 MNHNS and CDR2 SASEGT. V lost 9 bases to trimming and J lost 1 base; unmatched junction nucleotides: 11. The CDR3 consists of 16 residues. CDR3 in amino acids: CASKPGLAEIQETQYF. The CDR3 DNA sequence: TGTGCCAGTAAACCTGGACTAGCGGAGATCCAAGAGACCCAGTACTTC.

This rearrangement joins TRBV20-1 to TRBJ2-3, with 9 positions matching TRBD1. CDR1 is DFQATT, CDR2 SNEGSKA, per germline (reference sequence). The length of the CDR3 is 16 residues. J was trimmed by 0 bases and V by 0 bases; bases with no gene match: 4. The CDR3 reads CSARDWTGDSTDTQYF. The CDR3 coding sequence is TGCAGTGCTAGAGATTGGACAGGGGATAGCACAGATACGCAGTATTTT.

The chain is built from TRBV4-2 and TRBJ2-7; the match to TRBD1 covers 7 bases. Germline V CDR1 and CDR2: LGHNA, YNFKEQ. V shed 0 bases, J shed 7 bases, and the junction held 3 bases outside the gene matches. This CDR3 contains 13 residues. In DNA, the CDR3 is TGTGCCAGCAGCCAAGACAGGGGGAGTGAGCAGTACTTC. It codes for CASSQDRGSEQYF.

This clonotype appeared many times. The chain links TRBV2 to TRBJ1-2; D may be TRBD1 (6 bases). Trimming took 7 bases from V and 8 from J, leaving 17 bases between them. Germline V lookup: CDR1 SNHLY, CDR2 FYNNEI. This CDR3 comprises 13 residues. The CDR3 nucleotides read TGTGCCAGCATCCAAGGGGGGGGAGGAGGCTACACCTTC. Residues: CASIQGGGGGYTF. Combining the CDR3 with reference TRBV2 and TRBJ1-2 gives the whole variable domain EPEVTQTPSHQVTQMGQEVILRCVPISNHLYFYWYRQILGQKVEFLVSFYNNEISEKSEIFDDQFSVERPDGSNFTLKIRSTKLEDSAMYFCASIQGGGGGYTFGSGTRLTVV.

This clonotype was seen many times. The rearrangement joins TRBV28 to TRBJ2-7; 7 nucleotides line up with TRBD2. Germline V gene lookup returns CDR1 MDHEN and CDR2 SYDVKM. This CDR3 has 14 residues. V lost 6 bases, J lost 3 bases, and 8 bases stayed unmatched. The CDR3 DNA reads as TGTGCCAGCAGCTTAGGCGGCGGGAGCTACGAGCAGTACTTC. Protein sequence: CASSLGGGSYEQYF.

This clonotype was detected a few times. The genes are TRBV19 and TRBJ1-5; D perhaps matches TRBD1 (5 bases). This CDR3 comprises 15 residues. Trimming pared 3 bases from V and 7 bases from J, leaving 16 bases between. In germline, CDR1 is LNHDA, CDR2 SQIVND (reference sequence). CDR3 in amino acids: CASSIWGPGGQPQHF. The CDR3 bases are TGTGCCAGTAGTATCTGGGGCCCCGGAGGACAGCCCCAGCATTTT.

This clonotype was observed many times. The chain joins TRBV28 to TRBJ1-5; 12 nucleotides line up with TRBD1. This CDR3 is built from 18 residues. Germline V lookup: CDR1 MDHEN, CDR2 SYDVKM. Unmatched junction bases numbered 11, after V lost 7 bases and J lost 1 base. CDR3 sequence reads: CASTYRDRGRRSNQPQHF. The CDR3 DNA reads as TGTGCCAGCACCTACCGGGACAGGGGGCGCCGGAGCAATCAGCCCCAGCATTTT.

Concerning this clonotype itself: A much larger clone differs by one base, so this may be a read error. The rearrangement links TRBV13 to TRBJ2-1; D unclear. Germline V CDR1 and CDR2: PRHDT, FYEKMQ (reference sequence). The CDR3 contains 12 residues. CDR3 loop: CASSLGLTEQSF. Written as DNA, the CDR3 is TGTGCCAGCAGCTTAGGGTTGACTGAGCAGTCCTTC. The full variable domain, completed using reference TRBV13 and TRBJ2-1, is AAGVIQSPRHLIKEKRETATLKCYPIPRHDTVYWYQQGPGQDPQFLISFYEKMQSDKGSIPDRFSAQQFSDYHSELNMSSLELGDSALYFCASSLGLTEQSFGPGTRLTVL.

This clonotype was found a few times. The chain has TRBV28 and TRBJ2-7; D is perhaps TRBD2 (6 bases). This CDR3 has 13 residues. Germline V gene data show CDR1 as MDHEN and CDR2 as SYDVKM. Here the CDR3 DNA reads TGTGCGGCGATCGACACGGAGGGCTACGAGCAGTACTTC. Translation: CAAIDTEGYEQYF.

This clonotype was seen at least ten times. V and J are TRBV20-1 and TRBJ2-2, with 7 bases that match TRBD1. CDR1 and CDR2 (germline): DFQATT, SNEGSKA (reference sequence). The CDR3 loop spans 13 amino acids. The CDR3 DNA reads as TGCAGCCTAGGGGGCGAGGGGTCCGGGGAGCTGTTTTTT. Translating it yields CSLGGEGSGELFF.

This clonotype came up many times. V gene TRBV11-2 combines with J gene TRBJ1-5, with D perhaps matching TRBD1 (6 bases). The germline V and J ends were trimmed by 6 bases and 5 bases, with 14 bases remaining between them. Germline-derived CDR1 and CDR2 are SGHAT and FQNNGV. The CDR3 is made up of 14 amino acids. The CDR3 DNA reads as TGTGCCAGCAGTCCTACAGGGTCGGATCAGCCCCAGCATTTT. Its translation is CASSPTGSDQPQHF. The full variable domain, in which reference TRBV11-2 and TRBJ1-5 provide the parts outside the CDR3, is EAGVAQSPRYKIIEKRQSVAFWCNPISGHATLYWYQQILGQGPKLLIQFQNNGVVDDSQLPKDRFSAERLKGVDSTLKIQPAKLEDSAVYLCASSPTGSDQPQHFGDGTRLSIL.

This clonotype was seen ten or more times. V usage is TRBV7-9 and J usage is TRBJ2-3, with D hard to call. The CDR3 runs 13 residues. Trimming left V 3 bases short and J 4 bases short, with 8 bases between. The germline V gene encodes CDR1 SEHNR and CDR2 FQNEAQ (reference sequence). This CDR3 is CASSFMWADTQYF. In nucleotides, the CDR3 is TGTGCCAGCAGCTTCATGTGGGCAGATACGCAGTATTTT.

The V call is TRBV4-1, the J call TRBJ1-4; possibly TRBD1 for D (5 bases). V lost 0 bases and J 4 bases, leaving 9 bases between the germline ends. The CDR3 totals 15 residues. The germline V gene has CDR1 MGHRA and CDR2 YSYEKL. CDR3 loop: CASSQDRANNEKLFF. The CDR3 coding sequence is TGCGCCAGCAGCCAAGACAGGGCAAATAATGAAAAACTGTTTTTT.

The sample holds many counts of this clonotype. The chain joins TRBV2 to TRBJ2-2; D tentatively fits TRBD1 or TRBD2 (5 bases each). This CDR3 is built from 16 residues. The V gene lost 4 bases and the J gene lost 2 bases, with 14 bases spanning the gap. CDR1 is SNHLY and CDR2 is FYNNEI in the germline V gene. CDR3 residues: CASSGPGALNTGELFF. In DNA, the CDR3 is TGTGCCAGCAGTGGACCCGGGGCCCTCAACACCGGGGAGCTGTTTTTT.